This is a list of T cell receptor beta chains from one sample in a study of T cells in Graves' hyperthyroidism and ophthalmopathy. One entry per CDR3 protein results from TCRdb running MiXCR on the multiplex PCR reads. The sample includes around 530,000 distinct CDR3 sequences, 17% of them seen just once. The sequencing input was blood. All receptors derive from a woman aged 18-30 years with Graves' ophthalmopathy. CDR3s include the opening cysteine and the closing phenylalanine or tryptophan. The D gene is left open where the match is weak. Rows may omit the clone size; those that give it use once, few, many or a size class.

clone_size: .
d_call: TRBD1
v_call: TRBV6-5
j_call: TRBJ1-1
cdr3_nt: TGTGCCAGCAGTTACTCGGCAGGGGGCAACACTGAAGCTTTCTTT
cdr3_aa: CASSYSAGGNTEAFF

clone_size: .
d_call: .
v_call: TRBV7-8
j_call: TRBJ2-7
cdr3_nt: TGTGCCAGCACCCCATCTGGTAGCGGTATATACGAGCAGTACTTC
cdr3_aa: CASTPSGSGIYEQYF

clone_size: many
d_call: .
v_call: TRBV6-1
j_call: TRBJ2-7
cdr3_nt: TGTGCCAGCAGTGAACCGGGCATCTCGGACTACGAGCAGTACTTC
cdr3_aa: CASSEPGISDYEQYF

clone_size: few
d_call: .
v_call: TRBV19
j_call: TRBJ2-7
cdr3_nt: TGTGCCAGTCGGGACCACCTCAACGAGCAGTACTTC
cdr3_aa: CASRDHLNEQYF

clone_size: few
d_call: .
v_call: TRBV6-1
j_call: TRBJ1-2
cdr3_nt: TGTGCCAGCAGCGCCGATCTTAACTATGGCTACACCTTC
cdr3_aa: CASSADLNYGYTF

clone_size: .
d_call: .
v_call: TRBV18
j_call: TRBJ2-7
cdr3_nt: TGTGCCAGCTCACCACCGGCAGGGGCAGGGTTCGAGCAGTACTTC
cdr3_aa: CASSPPAGAGFEQYF

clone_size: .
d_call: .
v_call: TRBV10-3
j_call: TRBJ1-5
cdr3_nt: TGTGCCAGCAGTGAAAGGGCAGGGACGTTCTATAGCAATCAGCCCCAGCATTTT
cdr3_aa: CASSERAGTFYSNQPQHF

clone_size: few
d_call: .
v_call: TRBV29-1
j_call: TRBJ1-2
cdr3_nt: TGCAGCGTTGAAGATCTGGGGGCAGGGGAAGATGGCTACACCTTC
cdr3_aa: CSVEDLGAGEDGYTF

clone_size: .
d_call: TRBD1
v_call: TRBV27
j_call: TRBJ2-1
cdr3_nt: TGTGCCAGCAGTTTAGACCCGGGACAGAGGATAAATGAGCAGTTCTTC
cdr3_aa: CASSLDPGQRINEQFF

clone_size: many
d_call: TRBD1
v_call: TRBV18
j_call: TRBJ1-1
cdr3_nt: TGTGCCAGCTCAGAGAGGGACAGGGGGAACACTGAAGCTTTCTTT
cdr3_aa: CASSERDRGNTEAFF

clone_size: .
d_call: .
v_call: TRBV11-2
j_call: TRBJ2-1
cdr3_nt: TGTGCCAGCAGCTTAGATCGGGTCCAGGGGCCGTTCTTC
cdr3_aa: CASSLDRVQGPFF

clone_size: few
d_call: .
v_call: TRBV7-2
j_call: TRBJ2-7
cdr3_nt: TGTGCCAGCAGCTTAGTTCTGGGGGGTTACAAGCAGTACTTC
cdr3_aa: CASSLVLGGYKQYF

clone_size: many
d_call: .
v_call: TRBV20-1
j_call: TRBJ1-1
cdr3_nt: TGCAGTGCTAGGGGAGCGGGCGCTGAAGCTTTCTTT
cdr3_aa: CSARGAGAEAFF

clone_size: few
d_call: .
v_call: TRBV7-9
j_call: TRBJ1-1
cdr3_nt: TGTGCCAGCAGCTTACCAACCGAGAATGTGGGACCTGGGGGCACTGAAGCTTTCTTT
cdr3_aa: CASSLPTENVGPGGTEAFF

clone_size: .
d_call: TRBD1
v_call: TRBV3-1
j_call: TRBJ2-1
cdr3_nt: TGTGCCAGCAGTCGGGACAGGGGGCGCAAAGATGAGCAGTTCTTC
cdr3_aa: CASSRDRGRKDEQFF

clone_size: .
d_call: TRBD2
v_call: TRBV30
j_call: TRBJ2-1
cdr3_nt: TGTGCCTGGAGTGTACTGGTAGGCGGGAGAAACTACAATGAGCAGTTCTTC
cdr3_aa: CAWSVLVGGRNYNEQFF

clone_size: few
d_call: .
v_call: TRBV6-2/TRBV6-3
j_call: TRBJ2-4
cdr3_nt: TGTGCCAGCAGTTACTCGACCCAGTCAGTCAAAAACATTCAGTACTTC
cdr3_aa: CASSYSTQSVKNIQYF

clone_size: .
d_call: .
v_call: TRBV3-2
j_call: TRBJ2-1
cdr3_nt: TGTGCCAGCAGCCAAGGTCGTGTTTTGGGTAACAATGAGCAGTTCTTC
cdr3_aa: CASSQGRVLGNNEQFF

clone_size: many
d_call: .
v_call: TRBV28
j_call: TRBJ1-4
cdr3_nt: TGTGCCAGCAGTTTATTAGGGTCTTTCGAAGGAGGTGAAAAACTGTTTTTT
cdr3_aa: CASSLLGSFEGGEKLFF

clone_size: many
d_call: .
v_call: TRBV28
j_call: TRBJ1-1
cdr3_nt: TGTGCCAGCAGCGCGGACAACACTGAAGCTTTCTTT
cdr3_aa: CASSADNTEAFF

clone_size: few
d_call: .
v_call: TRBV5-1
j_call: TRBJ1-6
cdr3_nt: TGCGCCAGCAGCTTGGGACAGACCTATAATTCACCCCTCCACTTT
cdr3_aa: CASSLGQTYNSPLHF

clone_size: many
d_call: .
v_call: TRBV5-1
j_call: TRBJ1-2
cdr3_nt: TGCGCCAGCAGCTGGGGTGGGGATGGCTACACCTTC
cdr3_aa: CASSWGGDGYTF

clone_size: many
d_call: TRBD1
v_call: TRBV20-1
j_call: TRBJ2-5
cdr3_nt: TGCAGTGCTAGTCGCGGACAGGTGGGAGAGACCCAGTACTTC
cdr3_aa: CSASRGQVGETQYF

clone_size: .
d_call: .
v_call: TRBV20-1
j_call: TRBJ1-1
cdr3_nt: TGCAGTGCTAGAGCCCTAAGGGGAAAATGGGCTGAAGCTTTCTTT
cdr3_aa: CSARALRGKWAEAFF

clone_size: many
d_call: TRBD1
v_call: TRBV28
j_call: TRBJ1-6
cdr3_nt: TGTGCCAGCAGTATCGGACAGGGGATTAATTCACCCCTCCACTTT
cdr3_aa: CASSIGQGINSPLHF

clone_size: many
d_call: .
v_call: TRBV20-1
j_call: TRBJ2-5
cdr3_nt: TGCAGTGCTAGGTTGGTTCGGGAGACCCAGTACTTC
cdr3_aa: CSARLVRETQYF

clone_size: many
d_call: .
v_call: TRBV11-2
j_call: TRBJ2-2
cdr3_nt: TGTGCCAGCAGCTGGGGGCGCCCGAACACCGGGGAGCTGTTTTTT
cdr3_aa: CASSWGRPNTGELFF

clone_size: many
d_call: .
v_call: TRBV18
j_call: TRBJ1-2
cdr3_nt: TGTGCCAGCTCACCAACAACCCCAGTGGACTATGGCTACACCTTC
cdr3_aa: CASSPTTPVDYGYTF

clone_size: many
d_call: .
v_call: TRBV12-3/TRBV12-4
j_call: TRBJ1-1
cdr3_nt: TGTGCCAGCAGACAGGGAACCCACACTGAAGCTTTCTTT
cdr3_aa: CASRQGTHTEAFF

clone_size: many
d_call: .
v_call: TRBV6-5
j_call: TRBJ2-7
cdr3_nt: TGTGCCAGCAGTTACTCGATAAGTCCGGTCACCTACGAGCAGTACTTC
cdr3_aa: CASSYSISPVTYEQYF

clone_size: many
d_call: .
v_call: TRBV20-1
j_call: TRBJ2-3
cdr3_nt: TGCAGCATGCGAGGGGACAGCACAGATACGCAGTATTTT
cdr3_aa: CSMRGDSTDTQYF

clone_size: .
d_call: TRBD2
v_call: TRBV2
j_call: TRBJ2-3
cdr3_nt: TGTGCCAGCAATAGGAAGCGGGAGACAGATACGCAGTATTTT
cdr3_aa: CASNRKRETDTQYF

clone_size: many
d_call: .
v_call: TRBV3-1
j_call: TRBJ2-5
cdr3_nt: TGTGCCAGCAGTTTGGGACCATCGCGGGCCCAGTACTTC
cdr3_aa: CASSLGPSRAQYF

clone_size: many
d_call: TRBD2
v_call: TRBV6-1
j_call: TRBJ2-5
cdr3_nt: TGTGCCAGCAGTCAGACTAGCGGGGAGAGGGAGACCCAGTACTTC
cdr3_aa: CASSQTSGERETQYF

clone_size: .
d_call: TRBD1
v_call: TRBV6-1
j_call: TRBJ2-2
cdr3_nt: TGTGCCAGCAGTGATAGGACAGGCCCCGGGGAACTGTTTTTT
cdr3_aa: CASSDRTGPGELFF

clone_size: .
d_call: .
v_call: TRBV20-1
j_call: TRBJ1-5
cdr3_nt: TGCAGTGCTAGAGATCGGGTCGGTCAGCCCCAGCATTTT
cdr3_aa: CSARDRVGQPQHF

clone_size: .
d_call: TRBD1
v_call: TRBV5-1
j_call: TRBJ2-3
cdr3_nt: TGCGCCAGCAGCACGAACTCCGGGACAGGGGGCACAGATACGCAGTATTTT
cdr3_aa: CASSTNSGTGGTDTQYF

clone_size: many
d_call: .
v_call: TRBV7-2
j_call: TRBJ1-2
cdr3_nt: TGTGCCAGCAGCGTCGACAGGAGCTATGGCTACACCTTC
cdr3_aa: CASSVDRSYGYTF

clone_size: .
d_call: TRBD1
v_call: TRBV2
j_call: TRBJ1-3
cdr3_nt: TGTGCCAGCAGTGGGCATACAGGGGGCCAAGGTGGAAACACCATATATTTT
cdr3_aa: CASSGHTGGQGGNTIYF

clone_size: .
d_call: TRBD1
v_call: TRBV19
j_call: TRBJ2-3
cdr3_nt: TGTGCCAGTAGTTCGGGACAGTCAAGCACAGATACGCAGTATTTT
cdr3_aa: CASSSGQSSTDTQYF

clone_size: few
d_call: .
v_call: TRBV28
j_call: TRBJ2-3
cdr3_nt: TGTGCCAGCAGTACCCCAGATACGCAGTATTTT
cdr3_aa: CASSTPDTQYF

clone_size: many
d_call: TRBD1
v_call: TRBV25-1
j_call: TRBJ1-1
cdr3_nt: TGTGCCAGCAGTGAAGCCGGGACAGTTAAAGCTTTCTTT
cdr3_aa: CASSEAGTVKAFF

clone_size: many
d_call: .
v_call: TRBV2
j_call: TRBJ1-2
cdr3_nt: TGTGCCAGCAGTGAAGGGGGGGGAAGTCTTGGCTACACCTTC
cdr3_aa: CASSEGGGSLGYTF

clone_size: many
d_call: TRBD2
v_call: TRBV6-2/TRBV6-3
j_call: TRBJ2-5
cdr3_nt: TGTGCCAGCAGTTACGTCGGGGGGACTAGCGTCAGAGGGTACCAAGAGACCCAGTACTTC
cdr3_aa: CASSYVGGTSVRGYQETQYF

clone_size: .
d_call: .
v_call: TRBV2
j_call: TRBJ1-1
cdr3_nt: TGTGCCAGCTTAGGGTGGGAGGAAGCTTTCTTT
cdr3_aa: CASLGWEEAFF

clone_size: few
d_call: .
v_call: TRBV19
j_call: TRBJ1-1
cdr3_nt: TGTGCCAGTAGTATAGAGGGAGGGATGCGCACTGAAGCTTTCTTT
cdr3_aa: CASSIEGGMRTEAFF

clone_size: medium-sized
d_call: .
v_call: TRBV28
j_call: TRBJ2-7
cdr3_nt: TGTGCCAGCAGTTTTTGGGGTCGGGAGCAGTACTTC
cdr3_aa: CASSFWGREQYF

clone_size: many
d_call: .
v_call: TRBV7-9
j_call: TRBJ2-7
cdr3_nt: TGTGCCAGCAGCTTAAACGCGAGGACGAACGAGCAGTACTTC
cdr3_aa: CASSLNARTNEQYF

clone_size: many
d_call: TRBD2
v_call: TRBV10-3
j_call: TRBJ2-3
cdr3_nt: TGTGCCATCAGCAGACTAGCGGGAGAAGATACGCAGTATTTT
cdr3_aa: CAISRLAGEDTQYF

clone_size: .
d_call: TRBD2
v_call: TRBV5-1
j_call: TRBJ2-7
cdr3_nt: TGCGCCAGCAGCTTTAGAACGGGGGGAGAGTACGAGCAGTACTTC
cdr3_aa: CASSFRTGGEYEQYF